These 15 T cell receptor beta chains originate from one sample sequenced in a study of post-analysis software for immune sequencing data. Whole-study results and caveats: TRBV segments more frequent in patients than in controls numbered roughly 5 and included TRBV5-6, TRBV5-1 and TRBV20-1.

These receptors have no known antigen. The authors incorporated unique molecular identifiers into the TCR beta cDNA libraries. TCRdb fed the PCR reads into MiXCR, producing one record per CDR3 protein. The sample lists 740,000 or so distinct CDR3 sequences, about 50% seen once, with approximately 4.2% in the top ten. What was sequenced was blood. The source is a girl under 18 with multiple sclerosis.

The chain couples TRBV5-4 to TRBJ2-7; either TRBD1 or TRBD2 may fit D (5 bases each). The CDR3 is made up of 15 amino acids. Germline V lookup: CDR1 SGHNT, CDR2 YYREEE (reference sequence). V lost 3 bases and J 1 base, leaving 14 bases between the germline ends. The CDR3 spells CASSSKGPFSYEQYF. In DNA, the CDR3 is TGTGCCAGCAGCTCGAAGGGACCGTTTTCCTACGAGCAGTACTTC.

As concerns this clonotype: A read error may account for a junction end that differs from germline. This CDR3 reads CAGSLDWTYEQYF. DNA for the CDR3: TGTGCCGGCAGTCTGGATTGGACCTACGAGCAGTACTTC. The chain recombines TRBV2 with TRBJ2-7; D not resolved. The CDR3 spans 13 residues. Per germline, CDR1 SNHLY and CDR2 FYNNEI.

The chain has TRBV5-1 and TRBJ2-7; TRBD1 matches at 7 bases. Per the germline V gene, CDR1 is SGHRS and CDR2 is YFSETQ. Losses at the gene ends were 0 bases for V and 10 bases for J; bases not matched to a gene: 10. The CDR3 spans 14 residues. The CDR3 DNA sequence: TGCGCCAGCAGCTTGGGACAGGGACACGAGGCCCAGTACTTC. This translates into CASSLGQGHEAQYF.

The chain couples TRBV29-1 to TRBJ2-1; TRBD2 aligns across 15 bases. CDR1 and CDR2 from the germline V gene are SQVTM and ANQGSEA. Trimming removed 6 bases from V and 12 bases from J; junction bases left unmatched: 9. CDR3 length: 14 residues. CDR3 nucleotide sequence: TGCAGCGTACGGACTAGCGGGGGGGGCGTTCGGCAGTTCTTC. Amino acid sequence: CSVRTSGGGVRQFF.

This clonotype has just one count. This chain joins TRBV20-1 and TRBJ2-6; D is ambiguous. The CDR3 extends over 13 amino acids. CDR1 is DFQATT and CDR2 is SNEGSKA in the germline V gene (reference sequence). V was trimmed by 1 base and J by 2 bases, leaving 3 bases between them. CDR3: CSARVAGANVLTF. The CDR3, as DNA: TGCAGTGCTAGAGTAGCTGGGGCCAACGTCCTGACTTTC.

The chain carries TRBV5-1 and TRBJ2-5; TRBD1 matches 7 bases. V shed 6 bases and J 4 bases; nucleotides not matched to a gene: 9. CDR1 is SGHRS, CDR2 YFSETQ, per germline. CDR3 size: 14 residues. The CDR3 DNA sequence: TGCGCCAGCAACCCCAGGGGGAATCGAGAGACCCAGTACTTC. It is translated as CASNPRGNRETQYF.

This clonotype was seen a few times. This sequence joins TRBV29-1 and TRBJ2-5; D remains ambiguous. Trimming removed 2 bases from V and 1 base from J, with 5 bases in between. The CDR3 has 12 residues. Germline-derived CDR1 and CDR2 are SQVTM and ANQGSEA. The CDR3: CSVERSQETQYF. The DNA for the CDR3 is TGCAGCGTTGAAAGAAGCCAAGAGACCCAGTACTTC.

The chain recombines TRBV9 with TRBJ1-2; 7 nucleotides match TRBD1. Germline V gives CDR1 SGDLS, CDR2 YYNGEE. V gave up 2 bases and J gave up 4 bases; unmatched junction bases: 8. The CDR3 runs 15 residues. CDR3 coding DNA: TGTGCCAGCAGCGTCCCCCTAGGGGGCGGCTATGGCTACACCTTC. As protein: CASSVPLGGGYGYTF.

CDR3 sequence reads: CASSDLGTGSYEQYF. CDR3 nucleotides: TGTGCCAGCAGTGACCTGGGGACAGGGTCCTACGAGCAGTACTTC. J is TRBJ2-5 and V is TRBV25-1, with 9 bases aligning to TRBD1. The DNA end lines up better with TRBJ2-7; the J call may be wrong. CDR1 MGHDK and CDR2 SYGVNS come from the germline V gene. This CDR3 comprises 15 residues.

The chain recombines TRBV29-1 with TRBJ2-1; perhaps TRBD2 as D (6 bases). The CDR3 loop spans 13 amino acids. The germline V and J ends were trimmed by 8 bases and 4 bases, with 15 bases remaining between them. Germline V gene data show CDR1 as SQVTM and CDR2 as ANQGSEA. The CDR3 region is CSISGTGYNEQFF. The DNA for the CDR3 is TGCAGCATCTCCGGGACTGGTTACAATGAGCAGTTCTTC.

This chain joins TRBV20-1 and TRBJ1-1, with D hard to call. The germline V gene encodes CDR1 DFQATT and CDR2 SNEGSKA (reference sequence). CDR3 length: 14 residues. The ends were cut back, 3 bases at V and 4 bases at J, with 15 bases in the middle. DNA for the CDR3: TGCAGTGCTAGGGACGGTGGCCGGGGCACTGAAGCTTTCTTT. Translation gives CSARDGGRGTEAFF.

This clonotype was detected a few times. The chain uses TRBV3-1 and TRBJ2-5; perhaps TRBD2 as D (7 bases). This CDR3 is 16 amino acids long. Germline CDR1 and CDR2: LGHDT and YNNKEL (reference sequence). V lost 2 bases to trimming and J lost 1 base, with 14 bases between them. This CDR3 is CASSQMLRGPQETQYF. The CDR3 bases are TGTGCCAGCAGCCAAATGTTGCGGGGGCCCCAAGAGACCCAGTACTTC.

This chain uses TRBV7-6 with TRBJ1-5; D remains ambiguous. The CDR3 extends over 13 amino acids. The V gene lost 5 bases and the J gene lost 6 bases, with 11 bases spanning the gap. Germline-derived CDR1 and CDR2 are SGHVS and FNYEAQ. CDR3 region: CASSARAFQPQHF. CDR3 nucleotide sequence: TGTGCCAGCAGCGCTCGGGCCTTTCAGCCCCAGCATTTT.

The rearrangement uses TRBV7-3 and TRBJ2-1, with D perhaps TRBD2 (7 bases). The CDR3 runs 14 residues. V was trimmed by 7 bases and J by 8 bases, leaving 18 bases between them. Germline CDR1 reads SGHTA; CDR2 reads FQGTGA. The CDR3 sequence is CASNTGGKGDEQFF. CDR3 DNA: TGTGCCAGCAACACCGGGGGGAAGGGGGATGAGCAGTTCTTC.

The chain links TRBV28 to TRBJ2-2; 7 nucleotides agree with TRBD1. The CDR3 is made up of 14 amino acids. J lost 11 bases, V lost 8 bases, and 14 bases had no gene match. CDR1 and CDR2 from the germline V gene are MDHEN and SYDVKM. DNA of the CDR3: TGTGCCAGCCAACGCCCCAGGGGGAAGGGTGAGCTGTTTTTT. It is translated as CASQRPRGKGELFF. Drawing the rest from reference TRBV28 and TRBJ2-2, the complete variable domain is DVKVTQSSRYLVKRTGEKVFLECVQDMDHENMFWYRQDPGLGLRLIYFSYDVKMKEKGDIPEGYSVSREKKERFSLILESASTNQTSMYLCASQRPRGKGELFFGEGSRLTVL.